The clone carrying this T cell receptor beta chain came up many times. Through a sample-barcoded 5' primer and a J-beta primer mix, a second PCR was run for 7 to 11 cycles. TCRdb independently ran MiXCR on the 5' RACE reads; one entry per CDR3 protein. Of hundreds of thousands of distinct CDR3 sequences in the sample, 29% were seen once. This CDR3 comprises 14 residues. The junction had 5 bases not matched to a gene; V was cut back by 3 bases and J by 7 bases. The sample comes from a study of blood T cells in healthy people across ages. The overall study: Using template switching, researchers captured about one barcoded beta molecule for each two T cells.

Isolating PBMCs gave at least 6 million of these cells per sample. RNA extraction gave at least 5 micrograms of total RNA per sample. The source material was blood. The chain combines TRBV12-3 or TRBV12-4 with TRBJ2-1; 8 bases line up with TRBD1. The receptor's source is a woman older than 75 in good health. CDR3 sequence reads: CASSFRQGWNEQFF. The CDR3 nucleotides are TGTGCCAGCAGTTTCCGACAGGGGTGGAATGAGCAGTTCTTC.